Listed here are 9 T cell receptor beta chains from one sample, sequenced in a study of T cell repertoires in cytomegalovirus infection. TCRdb ran MiXCR on the reads and lists one entry per CDR3 protein. This table has under 150,000 distinct CDR3 sequences, 7% to 9.5% appearing once. The sequencing sample was made of PBMCs. Receptor source: a human donor in good health (CMV status not recorded). Some clones in this sample may be carry-over from other donors' samples.

In this sample, this clonotype turned up many times. This chain links TRBV28 with TRBJ2-5; D is perhaps TRBD1 (5 bases). CDR1 and CDR2 from the germline V gene are MDHEN and SYDVKM. V dropped 4 bases and J dropped 5 bases, with 14 bases sitting between them. CDR3 length: 14 amino acids. The CDR3 sequence: CASSSAQEGETQYF. In nucleotides, the CDR3 is TGTGCCAGCAGTTCGGCACAGGAAGGGGAGACCCAGTACTTC.

At least ten counts were recorded for this clonotype. V and J are TRBV28 and TRBJ1-3, with 9 positions matching TRBD1. Germline-derived CDR1 and CDR2 are MDHEN and SYDVKM. V was pared by 3 bases and J by 4 bases, with 4 bases of the junction left unmatched. This CDR3 is 15 amino acids long. The CDR3 loop is CASSFHGTGGNTIYF. CDR3 nucleotide sequence: TGTGCCAGCAGTTTCCACGGGACAGGGGGAAACACCATATATTTT.

This chain uses TRBV2 with TRBJ2-7; 7 nucleotides agree with TRBD1. From germline, CDR1 is SNHLY and CDR2 FYNNEI. J lost 0 bases, V lost 10 bases, and 6 bases had no gene match. This CDR3 has 13 amino acids. The CDR3 sequence is CANARDSSYEQYF. As DNA, the CDR3 is TGTGCCAACGCCCGGGACAGCTCCTACGAGCAGTACTTC.

This clonotype was detected many times. The gene calls are TRBV6-5 and TRBJ2-7; a weak D match, TRBD2 (6 bases). Germline CDR1 MNHEY, CDR2 SVGAGI. The CDR3 consists of 15 residues. Trimming left V 6 bases short and J 12 bases short, with 27 bases between. The CDR3 loop reads CASRPLPHGLTPTYF. CDR3 DNA sequence: TGTGCCAGCAGACCCCTACCGCACGGACTAACACCGACGTACTTC.

There are a few counts of this clonotype. The genes are TRBV19 and TRBJ2-7; D not certain. The CDR3 covers 16 residues. Trimming took 6 bases from V and 0 from J, leaving 18 bases between them. CDR1 is LNHDA, CDR2 SQIVND, per germline (reference sequence). In DNA form, the CDR3 reads TGTGCCAGTAGACTCCTTATCGGCCTATTCTCCTACGAGCAGTACTTC. The encoded protein is CASRLLIGLFSYEQYF.

V and J are TRBV5-1 and TRBJ1-1; no clear D. The germline V gene has CDR1 SGHRS and CDR2 YFSETQ. Trimming pared 0 bases from V and 1 base from J, leaving 16 bases between. The CDR3 is 17 residues long. The CDR3 is CASSLGLGDTANTEAFF. CDR3 bases: TGCGCCAGCAGCTTGGGACTTGGAGACACAGCGAACACTGAAGCTTTCTTT.

The V call is TRBV20-1, the J call TRBJ1-5; TRBD1 agrees at 7 bases. This CDR3 is 12 amino acids long. Germline V lookup: CDR1 DFQATT, CDR2 SNEGSKA (reference sequence). With 6 bases clipped from V and 5 bases from J, the junction kept 4 bases outside the gene matches. CDR3 DNA: TGCAGTGCAACCGACAGGGATCAGCCCCAGCATTTT. Its protein is CSATDRDQPQHF.

This clonotype was seen only a few times. This chain uses TRBV19 with TRBJ2-3; D is unclear. CDR1 LNHDA and CDR2 SQIVND come from the germline V gene (reference sequence). V lost 3 bases, J lost 2 bases, and 12 bases lay in between. This CDR3 is built from 15 residues. The chain's CDR3 is CASSIPRSATDTQYF. The CDR3 coding sequence is TGTGCCAGTAGTATCCCCAGAAGCGCCACAGATACGCAGTATTTT.

In its sample, this clonotype was seen a few times. The chain is built from TRBV14 and TRBJ1-5; D possibly corresponds to TRBD1 (5 bases). This CDR3 has 16 residues. The V end was cut by 5 bases, the J end by 0 bases, with 14 bases between. Germline V gene sequence: CDR1 SGHDN, CDR2 FVKESK. As DNA, the CDR3 is TGTGCCAGCAGCTCGGGACGCCCGGGTAGCAATCAGCCCCAGCATTTT. It translates to CASSSGRPGSNQPQHF.